Listed here is a single T cell receptor beta chain. V trimming: 5 bases; J trimming: 7 bases; junction bases outside the gene matches: 3. This CDR3 spans 15 amino acids. Germline lookup yields CDR1 SSHAT and CDR2 FNYEAQ (reference sequence). The sample comes from a study of technical replicates of blood from a handful of donors. TCRdb's table, derived via immunoSEQ multiplex PCR, lists solely in-frame clones and lacks some. The table lists roughly 12,000 clones, around nine tenths of them singletons. The sequencing input was PBMCs. The rearrangement joins TRBV7-7 to TRBJ2-1; 15 nucleotides line up with TRBD2. This TCR was recovered from a human donor in good health. CDR3 coding DNA: TGTGCCAGCAGCACGGGACTAGCGGGAGGAAATGAGCAGTTCTTC. The encoded protein is CASSTGLAGGNEQFF.